Following are 8 T cell receptor beta chains from one sample sequenced in a study of blood T cell repertoires in COVID-19. Method: immunoSEQ multiplex PCR; TCRdb's copy keeps in-frame clones and lacks some. The sample lists 55,000 to 75,000 clones, around 82% occurring once. The specimen sequenced was peripheral blood. Receptor source: a man of 80 years or more with COVID-19, enrolled during active disease.

The chain recombines TRBV28 with TRBJ1-5; D is perhaps TRBD1 (5 bases). CDR3 length equals 13 residues. Germline-derived CDR1 and CDR2 are MDHEN and SYDVKM. V was cut by 8 bases and J by 15 bases, with 23 bases left in between. This CDR3 is CASGQGPVRVRHF. CDR3 DNA sequence: TGTGCCAGCGGACAAGGGCCCGTCAGGGTTCGGCATTTT.

In its sample, this clone was seen a few times. This chain joins TRBV5-6 and TRBJ1-1, with no clear D. CDR1 and CDR2 (germline): SGHDT, YYEEEE. V shed 7 bases and J shed 2 bases, with 6 bases lying between them. The CDR3 is 11 residues long. Here the CDR3 DNA reads TGTGCCAGCGGAGTTAACACTGAAGCTTTCTTT. It encodes CASGVNTEAFF. Complete variable domain (other parts from reference TRBV5-6 and TRBJ1-1): DAGVTQSPTHLIKTRGQQVTLRCSPKSGHDTVSWYQQALGQGPQFIFQYYEEEERQRGNFPDRFSGHQFPNYSSELNVNALLLGDSALYLCASGVNTEAFFGQGTRLTVV.

The rearrangement links TRBV4-1 to TRBJ2-7, with D possibly TRBD2 on 5 matching bases. V was shortened by 1 base and J by 2 bases, with 12 bases between the two germline ends. Germline assignment: CDR1 MGHRA and CDR2 YSYEKL. The CDR3 has 15 amino acids. The CDR3 loop is CASSQASGYAYEQYF. CDR3 coding DNA: TGCGCCAGCAGCCAAGCAAGCGGTTACGCCTACGAGCAGTACTTC.

The rearrangement joins TRBV5-1 to TRBJ2-3; the D gene is possibly TRBD1 (5 bases). The CDR3 loop spans 14 amino acids. Germline CDR1 reads SGHRS; CDR2 reads YFSETQ. V was trimmed by 1 base and J by 1 base, leaving 7 bases between them. CDR3 in amino acids: CASSLLGGTDTQYF. CDR3 nucleotides: TGCGCCAGCAGCTTGTTAGGGGGCACAGATACGCAGTATTTT.

This chain links TRBV6-2 or TRBV6-3 with TRBJ1-6; 10 bases align to TRBD1. V trimming: 6 bases; J trimming: 10 bases; junction bases outside the gene matches: 9. Germline lookup yields CDR1 MNHEY and CDR2 SVGEGT. The CDR3 runs to 15 residues. The CDR3 DNA sequence: TGTGCCAGCAGCCCAGGAGGGACAGGGGAGTCACCCCTCCACTTT. Translating gives CASSPGGTGESPLHF.

The chain couples TRBV5-1 to TRBJ2-5, with 12 bases fitting TRBD2. V was clipped by 0 bases and J by 0 bases; unmatched bases: 6. Germline V CDR1 and CDR2: SGHRS, YFSETQ. This CDR3 has 18 amino acids. The CDR3 DNA sequence: TGCGCCAGCAGCTTGGGTTATTGGACTAGCGGGGACCAAGAGACCCAGTACTTC. Protein product: CASSLGYWTSGDQETQYF. Combining the CDR3 with reference TRBV5-1 and TRBJ2-5 gives the whole variable domain KAGVTQTPRYLIKTRGQQVTLSCSPISGHRSVSWYQQTPGQGLQFLFEYFSETQRNKGNFPGRFSGRQFSNSRSEMNVSTLELGDSALYLCASSLGYWTSGDQETQYFGPGTRLLVL.

This clone was seen just once. The chain combines TRBV5-4 with TRBJ2-1, with a possible D match to TRBD1 (5 bases). Trimming left V 4 bases short and J 10 bases short, with 21 bases between. Per germline, CDR1 SGHNT and CDR2 YYREEE (reference sequence). The CDR3 is made up of 15 amino acids. CDR3 residues: CASSTGVQGVDEQFF. CDR3 nucleotides: TGTGCCAGCAGCACTGGGGTGCAGGGCGTGGACGAGCAGTTCTTC.

The chain uses TRBV6-6 and TRBJ2-7, with TRBD2 as a possible D gene (6 bases). This CDR3 is 14 amino acids long. The germline gives CDR1 MNHNY, CDR2 SVGAGI (reference sequence). V was pared by 2 bases and J by 6 bases, with 14 bases between. Here the CDR3 reads CASSYDNTGGEQYV. CDR3 sequence (DNA): TGTGCCAGCAGTTACGATAACACCGGGGGCGAGCAGTACGTC.